The source of this T cell receptor (beta chain) is a study of blood T cell repertoires in COVID-19. Overall study context: Samples came from the United States, Italy and Spain, spanning acute and convalescent COVID-19. Sources were T cells, B-cell-depleted T cells, or PBMCs; the material itself was cDNA or gDNA.

Germline-derived CDR1 and CDR2 are KGHDR and SFDVKD. The trim removed 5 bases at V and 4 bases at J, leaving 5 bases unmatched. This CDR3 contains 15 residues. Source study methods: Using reference gene primer amplification, nucleated cell counts were estimated. Sequencing was performed with immunoSEQ multiplex PCR; in TCRdb, only in-frame clones are kept and a portion is missing. V and J calls and clone size are those listed in that table; D and trimming were worked out from the DNA. The sample contains around 99,000 clones, roughly 84% of which appear only once. The TCR comes from a woman aged 80 or over with active or convalescent COVID-19. Material for sequencing was peripheral blood. This chain joins TRBV24-1 and TRBJ1-5; TRBD1 matches at 9 bases. The chain's CDR3 is CATSADRGNNQPQHF. CDR3 nucleotide sequence: TGTGCCACCAGTGCCGACAGGGGGAATAATCAGCCCCAGCATTTT.